This T cell receptor beta chain derives from a study of cytomegalovirus exposure and HLA in healthy donors. Primers included in the PCR were 60 Vbeta and 13 Jbeta primers. Here immunoSEQ multiplex PCR was the method, and the copy in TCRdb shows in-frame clones only, minus some. The data show 55,000 to 90,000 clones, with around 76% seen just once and over 6% held by the top ten. Study-level points and caveats: In terms of immune exposure information, only CMV serostatus was available. Presence/absence analyses assumed roughly uniform sequencing depth across donors.

There are 13 residues in the CDR3. Germline assignment: CDR1 MNHNS and CDR2 SASEGT. Trimming left V 2 bases short and J 4 bases short, with 8 bases between. Comment on this clone: Its specificity is not known.

The sample consisted of PBMCs. V gene TRBV6-1 combines with J gene TRBJ1-1; D remains ambiguous. The sequence was collected from a man aged 45-65 years in good health and CMV-seronegative. The CDR3 nucleotides are TGTGCCAGCAGTGAATTGAGGGCCACTGAAGCTTTCTTT. Translating gives CASSELRATEAFF.